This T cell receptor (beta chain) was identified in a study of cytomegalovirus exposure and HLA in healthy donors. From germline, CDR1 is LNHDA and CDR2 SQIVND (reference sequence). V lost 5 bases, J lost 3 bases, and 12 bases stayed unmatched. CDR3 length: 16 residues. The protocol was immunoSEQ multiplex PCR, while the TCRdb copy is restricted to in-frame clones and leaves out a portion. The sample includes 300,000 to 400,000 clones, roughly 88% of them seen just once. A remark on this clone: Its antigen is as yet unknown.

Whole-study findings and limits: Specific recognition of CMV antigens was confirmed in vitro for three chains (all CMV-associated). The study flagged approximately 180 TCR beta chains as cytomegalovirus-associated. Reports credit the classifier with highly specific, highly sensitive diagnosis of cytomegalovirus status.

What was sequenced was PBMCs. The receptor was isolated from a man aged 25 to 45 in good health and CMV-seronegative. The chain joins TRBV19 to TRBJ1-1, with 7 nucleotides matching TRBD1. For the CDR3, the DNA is TGTGCCAGTAGTCTCACCTCGGACAGGAGGGACACTGAAGCTTTCTTT. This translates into CASSLTSDRRDTEAFF.